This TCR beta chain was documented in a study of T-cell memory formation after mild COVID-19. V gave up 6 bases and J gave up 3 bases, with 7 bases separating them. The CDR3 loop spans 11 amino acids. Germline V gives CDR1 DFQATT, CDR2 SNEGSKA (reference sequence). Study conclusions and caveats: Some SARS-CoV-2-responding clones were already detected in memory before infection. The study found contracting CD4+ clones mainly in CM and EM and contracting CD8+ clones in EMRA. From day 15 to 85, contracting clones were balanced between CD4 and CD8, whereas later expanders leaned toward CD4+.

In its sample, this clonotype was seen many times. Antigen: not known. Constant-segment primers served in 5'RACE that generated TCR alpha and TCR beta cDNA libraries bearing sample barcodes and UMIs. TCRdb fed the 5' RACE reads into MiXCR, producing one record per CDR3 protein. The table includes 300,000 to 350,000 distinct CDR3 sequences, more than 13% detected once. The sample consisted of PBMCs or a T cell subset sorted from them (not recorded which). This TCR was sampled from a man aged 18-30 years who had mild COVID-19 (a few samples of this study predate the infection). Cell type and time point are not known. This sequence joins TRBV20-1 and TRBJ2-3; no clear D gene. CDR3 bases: TGCAGTGCCCGCAGGACAGATACGCAGTATTTT. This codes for CSARRTDTQYF.